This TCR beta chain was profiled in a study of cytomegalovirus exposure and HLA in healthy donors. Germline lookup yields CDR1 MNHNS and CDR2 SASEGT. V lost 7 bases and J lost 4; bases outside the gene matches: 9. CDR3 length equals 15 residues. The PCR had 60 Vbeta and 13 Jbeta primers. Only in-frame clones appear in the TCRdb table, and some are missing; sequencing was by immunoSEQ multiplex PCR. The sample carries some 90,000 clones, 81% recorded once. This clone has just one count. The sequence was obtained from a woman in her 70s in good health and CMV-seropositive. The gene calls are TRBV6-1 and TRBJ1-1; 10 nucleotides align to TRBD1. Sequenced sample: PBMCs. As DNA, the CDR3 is TGTGCCAGCATCCTAAGGACAGGGGGAGGCACTGAAGCTTTCTTT. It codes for CASILRTGGGTEAFF.